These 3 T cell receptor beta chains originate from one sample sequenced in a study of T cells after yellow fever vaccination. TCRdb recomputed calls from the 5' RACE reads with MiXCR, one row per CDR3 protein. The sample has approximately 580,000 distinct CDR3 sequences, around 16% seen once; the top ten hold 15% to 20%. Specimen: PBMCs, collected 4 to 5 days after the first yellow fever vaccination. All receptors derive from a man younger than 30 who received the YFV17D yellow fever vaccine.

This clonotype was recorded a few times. CDR3 sequence reads: CASSSTRREQYF. The CDR3 DNA reads TGTGCCAGCAGTTCAACTCGGCGTGAGCAGTACTTC. The chain combines TRBV27 with TRBJ2-7; D gene uncertain. Trimming stripped 4 bases from V and 7 bases from J, with 11 bases between. This CDR3 is 12 amino acids long. Germline lookup yields CDR1 MNHEY and CDR2 SMNVEV (reference sequence).

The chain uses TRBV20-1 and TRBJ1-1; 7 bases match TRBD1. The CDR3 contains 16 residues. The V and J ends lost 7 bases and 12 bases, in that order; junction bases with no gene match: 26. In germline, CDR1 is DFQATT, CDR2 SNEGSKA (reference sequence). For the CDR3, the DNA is TGCAGTGGGTGGGCGCCGTACGACAGGGTCGGTGCTGGACCTTTCTTT. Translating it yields CSGWAPYDRVGAGPFF.

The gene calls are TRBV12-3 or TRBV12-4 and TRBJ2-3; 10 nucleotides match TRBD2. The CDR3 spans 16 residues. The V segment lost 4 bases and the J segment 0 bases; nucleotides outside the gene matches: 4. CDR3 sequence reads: CASSSVAGGSTDTQYF. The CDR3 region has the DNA TGTGCCAGCAGTTCCGTAGCGGGGGGAAGCACAGATACGCAGTATTTT.